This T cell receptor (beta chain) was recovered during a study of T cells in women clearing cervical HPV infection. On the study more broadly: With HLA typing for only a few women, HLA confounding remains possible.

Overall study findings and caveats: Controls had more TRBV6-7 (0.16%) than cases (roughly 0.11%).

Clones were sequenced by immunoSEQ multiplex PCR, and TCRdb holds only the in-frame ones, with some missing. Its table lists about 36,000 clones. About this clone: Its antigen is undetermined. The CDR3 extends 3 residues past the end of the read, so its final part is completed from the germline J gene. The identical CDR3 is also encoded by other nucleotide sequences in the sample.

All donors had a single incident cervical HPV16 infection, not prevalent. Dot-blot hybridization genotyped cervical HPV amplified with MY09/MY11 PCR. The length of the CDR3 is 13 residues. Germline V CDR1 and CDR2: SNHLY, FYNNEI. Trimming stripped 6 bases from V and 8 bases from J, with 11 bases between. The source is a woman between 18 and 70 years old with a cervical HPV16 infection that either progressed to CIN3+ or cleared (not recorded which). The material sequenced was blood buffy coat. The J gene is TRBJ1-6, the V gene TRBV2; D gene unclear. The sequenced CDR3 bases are TGTGCCAGCAGAGGTAGGGCTGATTCACCC. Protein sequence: CASRGRADSP. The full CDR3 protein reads CASRGRADSPLHF.